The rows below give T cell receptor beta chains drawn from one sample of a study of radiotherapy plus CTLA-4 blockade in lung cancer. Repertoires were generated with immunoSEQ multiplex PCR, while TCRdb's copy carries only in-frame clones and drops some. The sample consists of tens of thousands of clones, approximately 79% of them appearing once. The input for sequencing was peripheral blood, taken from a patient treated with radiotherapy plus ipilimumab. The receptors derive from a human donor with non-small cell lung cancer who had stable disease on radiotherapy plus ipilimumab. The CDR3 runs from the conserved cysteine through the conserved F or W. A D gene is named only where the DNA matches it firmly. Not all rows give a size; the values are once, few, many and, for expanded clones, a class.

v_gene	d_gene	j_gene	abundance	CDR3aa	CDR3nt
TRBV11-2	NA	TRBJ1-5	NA	CASSLAVNSNQPQHF	TGTGCCAGCAGCTTAGCGGTAAATAGCAATCAGCCCCAGCATTTT
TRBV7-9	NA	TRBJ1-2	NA	CASRDGLYYGYTF	TGTGCCAGCAGAGATGGACTGTACTATGGCTACACCTTC
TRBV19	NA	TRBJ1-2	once	CASSMVVNYGYTF	TGTGCCAGTAGTATGGTGGTAAACTATGGCTACACCTTC
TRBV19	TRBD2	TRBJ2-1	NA	CASSGLAGPQGQFF	TGTGCCAGTAGTGGACTAGCGGGGCCACAGGGGCAGTTCTTC
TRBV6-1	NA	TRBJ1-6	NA	CASSFPRERSPLHF	TGTGCCAGCAGTTTCCCCAGGGAACGGTCACCCCTCCACTTT
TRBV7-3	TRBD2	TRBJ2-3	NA	CASSLNSGGADTQYF	TGTGCCAGCAGCTTAAATAGCGGGGGGGCAGATACGCAGTATTTT
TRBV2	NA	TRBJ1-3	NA	CASSLSSGNTIYF	TGTGCCAGCAGTTTGAGCTCTGGAAACACCATATATTTT
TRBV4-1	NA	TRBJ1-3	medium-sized	CASSQGDFSGNTIYF	TGCGCCAGCAGCCAAGGAGATTTCTCTGGAAACACCATATATTTT
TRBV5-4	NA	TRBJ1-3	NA	CASSLGGTRARGNTIYF	TGTGCCAGCAGCTTGGGAGGGACACGCGCAAGAGGAAACACCATATATTTT
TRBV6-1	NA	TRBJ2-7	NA	CASCAWEQGRDEQYF	TGTGCCAGCTGCGCCTGGGAACAGGGTCGGGACGAGCAGTACTTC
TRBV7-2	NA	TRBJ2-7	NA	CASSLAGPEGEQYF	TGTGCCAGCAGCTTAGCCGGGCCCGAGGGCGAGCAGTACTTC
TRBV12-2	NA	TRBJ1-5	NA	CASRNLDVKRDEQPQHF	TGTGCAAGTCGCAACTTAGACGTGAAAAGGGATGAACAGCCCCAGCATTTT
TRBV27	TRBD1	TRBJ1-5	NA	CASSGQGPGYSNQPQHF	TGTGCCAGCAGTGGACAGGGGCCCGGATATAGCAATCAGCCCCAGCATTTT
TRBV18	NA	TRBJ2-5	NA	CASSPLMETQYF	TGTGCCAGCTCACCGCTCATGGAGACCCAGTACTTC